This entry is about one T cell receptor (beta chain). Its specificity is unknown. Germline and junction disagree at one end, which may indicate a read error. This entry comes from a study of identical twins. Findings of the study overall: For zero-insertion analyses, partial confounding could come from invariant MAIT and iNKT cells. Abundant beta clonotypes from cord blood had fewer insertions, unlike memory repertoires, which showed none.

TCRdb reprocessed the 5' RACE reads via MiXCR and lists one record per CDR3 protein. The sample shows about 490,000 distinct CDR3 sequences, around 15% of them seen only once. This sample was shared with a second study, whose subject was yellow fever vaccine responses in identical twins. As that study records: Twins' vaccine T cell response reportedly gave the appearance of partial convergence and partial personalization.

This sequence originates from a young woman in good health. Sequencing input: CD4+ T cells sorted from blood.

The CDR3 is CASSQVSPYTDTQYF. CDR3 nucleotide sequence: TGCGCCAGCAGTCAAGTCTCGCCGTACACAGATACGCAGTATTTT. The chain combines TRBV4-1 with TRBJ2-3; D remains unclear. Germline CDR1 and CDR2: MGHRA and YSYEKL. This CDR3 has 15 amino acids.